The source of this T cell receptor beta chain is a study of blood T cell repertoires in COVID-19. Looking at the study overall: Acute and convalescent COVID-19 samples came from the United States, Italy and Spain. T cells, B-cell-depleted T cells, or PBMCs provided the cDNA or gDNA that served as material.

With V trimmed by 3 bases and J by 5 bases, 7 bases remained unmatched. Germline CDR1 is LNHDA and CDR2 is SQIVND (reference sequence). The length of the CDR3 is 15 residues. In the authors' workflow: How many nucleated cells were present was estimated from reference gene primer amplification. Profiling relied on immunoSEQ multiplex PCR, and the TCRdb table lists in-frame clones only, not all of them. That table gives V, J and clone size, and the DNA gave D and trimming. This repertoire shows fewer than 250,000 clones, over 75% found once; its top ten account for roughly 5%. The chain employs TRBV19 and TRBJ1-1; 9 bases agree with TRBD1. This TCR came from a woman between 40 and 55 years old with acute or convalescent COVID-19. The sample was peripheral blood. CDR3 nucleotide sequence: TGTGCCAGTAGTATGGCCCCGGACAGGGGAACTGAAGCTTTCTTT. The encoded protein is CASSMAPDRGTEAFF.